This T cell receptor (beta chain) is from a study of blood T cell repertoires in COVID-19. Study in general: PBMCs, B-cell-depleted T cells, or T cells provided the cDNA or gDNA that made up the material.

The V end lost 1 base, the J end lost 7 bases, and 12 bases lay between the germline ends. This CDR3 is 14 amino acids long. The germline CDR1 and CDR2 sequences are MGHRA and YSYEKL. Original processing methods: Cell counts per sample came from amplifying reference gene primers. The assay was immunoSEQ multiplex PCR, and TCRdb's table has in-frame clones only and misses some. V and J calls plus clone size are reproduced from that table; the DNA served to infer D and trimming. The repertoire includes fewer than 65,000 clones, 89% of them detected once, and over 1.5% sits in the top ten. The J gene is TRBJ2-3, the V gene TRBV4-1, with D unresolved. The TCR sequence derives from a man aged 55 to 70 with acute or convalescent COVID-19. What was sequenced was peripheral blood. CDR3 amino acids: CASSQGAEPHTQYF. CDR3 bases: TGCGCCAGCAGCCAAGGAGCTGAACCGCATACGCAGTATTTT.